What follows are 16 T cell receptor beta chains derived from one specimen sequenced in a study of blood T cell repertoires in COVID-19. Assay: immunoSEQ multiplex PCR; the TCRdb copy retains only in-frame clones and omits some. The table shows almost 80,000 clones, with roughly 90% occurring only once. The specimen was peripheral blood. These receptors all come from a woman aged 80 or over with acute or convalescent COVID-19.

This clone has more than one count but fewer than ten. CDR3 DNA: TGCGCCAGCAGCCATTTGCGAGACACAGATACGCAGTATTTT. Translation: CASSHLRDTDTQYF. V and J are TRBV5-1 and TRBJ2-3; D is ambiguous. V lost 4 bases to trimming and J lost 2 bases, with 11 bases between them. There are 14 residues in the CDR3. Germline CDR1 is SGHRS and CDR2 is YFSETQ.

CDR3: CASSHGIGTGGTEAFF. The CDR3 bases are TGTGCCAGCAGCCACGGTATAGGGACAGGAGGCACTGAAGCTTTCTTT. V is TRBV3-1 (or the pseudogene TRBV3-2) and J is TRBJ1-1, with 8 bases lining up with TRBD1. The CDR3 spans 16 residues. V trimming: 3 bases; J trimming: 4 bases; junction bases outside the gene matches: 10. CDR1 is LGHDT, CDR2 YNNKEL, per germline (reference sequence).

The chain uses TRBV11-3 and TRBJ2-3, with a weak D call TRBD2 (6 bases). The ends were cut back, 3 bases at V and 3 bases at J, with 13 bases in the middle. This CDR3 contains 15 residues. Germline V gene data show CDR1 as SGHNT and CDR2 as YENEEA. The CDR3, as DNA: TGTGCCAGCAGCTTTAGCGGCGGGACTACAGATACGCAGTATTTT. Translated: CASSFSGGTTDTQYF.

In this sample, this clone turned up a few times. This chain uses TRBV7-2 with TRBJ2-2, with TRBD1 matching over 9 bases. V dropped 5 bases and J dropped 0; count of bases not matched to a gene: 4. The CDR3 is 16 residues long. Germline V gene data show CDR1 as SGHTA and CDR2 as FQGNSA. CDR3 in amino acids: CASSGRTGANTGELFF. Here the CDR3 DNA reads TGTGCCAGCAGCGGGCGGACAGGGGCGAACACCGGGGAGCTGTTTTTT.

The chain links TRBV7-2 to TRBJ1-2; 8 bases agree with TRBD1. The CDR3 extends over 14 amino acids. Germline values: CDR1 SGHTA, CDR2 FQGNSA. V was pared by 5 bases and J by 3 bases, with 5 bases of the junction left unmatched. CDR3 sequence (DNA): TGTGCCAGCAGCCCATACAGGGGGGACTATGGCTACACCTTC. It specifies CASSPYRGDYGYTF.

J is TRBJ2-1 and V is TRBV28, with TRBD2 identical over 13 bases. Germline loops: CDR1 MDHEN, CDR2 SYDVKM. The junction had 6 bases not matched to a gene; V was cut back by 4 bases and J by 6 bases. The CDR3 totals 16 residues. CDR3 DNA sequence: TGTGCCAGCAGTTCGTGGACTAGCGGGAGCCTCAATGAGCAGTTCTTC. It is translated as CASSSWTSGSLNEQFF.

The J gene is TRBJ2-5, the V gene TRBV20-1, with unresolved D. The CDR3 is 15 amino acids. Germline lookup yields CDR1 DFQATT and CDR2 SNEGSKA (reference sequence). Trimming removed 3 bases at V and 2 bases at J, with 16 bases between. The CDR3 here is CSASSFQFNQETQYF. The CDR3 bases are TGCAGTGCTAGTTCTTTTCAGTTCAATCAAGAGACCCAGTACTTC.

The V and J genes are TRBV6-5 and TRBJ1-3; TRBD1 is a possible D gene (5 bases). The germline V and J ends were trimmed by 8 bases and 11 bases, with 16 bases remaining between them. The V gene's germline CDR1 is MNHEY and CDR2 SVGAGI. This CDR3 is built from 12 residues. CDR3 loop: CASYQGKGAIYF. CDR3 sequence (DNA): TGTGCCAGCTATCAGGGAAAGGGCGCCATATATTTT.

This clone was seen only a few times. This chain links TRBV20-1 with TRBJ1-6, with D unclear. The germline CDR1 and CDR2 sequences are DFQATT and SNEGSKA (reference sequence). The CDR3 has 11 amino acids. The ends were cut back, 6 bases at V and 10 bases at J, with 10 bases in the middle. The DNA of the CDR3 is TGCAGTGCGACGGGCGGGTCACCCCTCCACTTT. As protein: CSATGGSPLHF.

For the CDR3, the DNA is TGTGCCATAATCCCTAGCGGAGCCTACAATGAGCAGTTCTTC. Amino acids: CAIIPSGAYNEQFF. The chain has TRBV10-3 and TRBJ2-1; TRBD2 agrees at 7 bases. CDR1 is ENHRY, CDR2 SYGVKD, per germline. The trim removed 9 bases at V and 2 bases at J, leaving 7 bases unmatched. The CDR3 loop spans 14 amino acids.

The V call is TRBV11-1, the J call TRBJ2-1; TRBD1 might be the D (5 bases). Germline loops: CDR1 SGHAT, CDR2 FQDESV (reference sequence). The CDR3 is made up of 14 amino acids. V lost 3 bases, J lost 9 bases, and 15 bases lay in between. The CDR3 sequence is CASSFGQGFGEQFF. The CDR3, as DNA: TGTGCCAGCAGCTTCGGGCAGGGATTTGGTGAGCAGTTCTTC.

This chain links TRBV2 with TRBJ2-3; D is unclear. This CDR3 region has 12 residues. CDR1 and CDR2 from the germline V gene are SNHLY and FYNNEI. V lost 3 bases and J lost 5, with 6 bases in between. CDR3 in amino acids: CASSDLEDTQYF. CDR3 nucleotides: TGTGCCAGCAGTGATCTAGAAGATACGCAGTATTTT.

The chain joins TRBV7-3 to TRBJ2-1; 7 nucleotides align to TRBD2. The CDR3 is 13 amino acids. Germline CDR1 SGHTA, CDR2 FQGTGA. The J segment lost 10 bases and the V segment lost 5 bases, leaving 8 bases of the junction unmatched. Here the CDR3 DNA reads TGTGCCAGCAGCAGTACGGGAGGTAGCGAGCAGTTCTTC. This translates into CASSSTGGSEQFF.

The J gene is TRBJ2-1, the V gene TRBV4-1; 8 nucleotides match TRBD1. J gave up 7 bases and V 4 bases, and 9 bases lay outside the gene matches. CDR3 size: 15 residues. Germline V gives CDR1 MGHRA, CDR2 YSYEKL. The CDR3 nucleotides are TGCGCCAGCAGCCTTGGACAGGGCAACATAAATGAGCAGTTCTTC. The encoded protein is CASSLGQGNINEQFF.

The rearrangement joins TRBV9 to TRBJ2-3; 15 bases agree with TRBD2. The CDR3 is 21 residues long. Unmatched junction bases numbered 19, after V lost 3 bases and J lost 5 bases. Germline-derived CDR1 and CDR2 are SGDLS and YYNGEE. CDR3 DNA: TGTGCCAGCAGCGCAAACATTCGACCGGGACTAGCGGGGGGTTTCGGAGATACGCAGTATTTT. Amino acids: CASSANIRPGLAGGFGDTQYF.

A single count supports this clone. The chain links TRBV19 to TRBJ2-7; D not resolved. CDR1 is LNHDA, CDR2 SQIVND, per germline (reference sequence). Trimming shortened V by 5 bases and J by 0 bases, and 11 bases separated the two germline ends. The CDR3 contains 14 residues. CDR3 DNA: TGTGCCAGTAGTCCAAGCCTTAGCTCCTACGAGCAGTACTTC. Its protein is CASSPSLSSYEQYF.